Each of the 21 T cell receptor beta chains below was sequenced from the same sample in a study of T cells in Graves' hyperthyroidism and ophthalmopathy. RNA transcripts gave rise to amplified TCR beta CDR3 regions. The HTBI primer set served for first-round RT-PCR of the TCR CDR3. MiXCR, run by TCRdb on the multiplex PCR reads, gives a single entry per CDR3 protein. Of a few hundred thousand distinct CDR3 sequences listed, around 46% are singletons. Source material: peripheral blood or thyroid tissue (not recorded which). All receptors derive from a young woman with Graves' hyperthyroidism.

Note on this clonotype: A clone one base away is much larger, so this may be a read error. The chain links TRBV29-1 to TRBJ1-5; maybe TRBD1 (6 bases). V lost 7 bases and J lost 3, with 10 bases in between. Germline CDR1 and CDR2: SQVTM and ANQGSEA. This CDR3 comprises 12 residues. CDR3: CSATGSNQPQHF. The CDR3 DNA reads as TGCAGCGCTACAGGGTCCAATCAGCCCCAGCATTTT.

This clonotype was seen ten or more times. This rearrangement joins TRBV7-8 to TRBJ1-5, with D perhaps TRBD1 (5 bases). Per germline, CDR1 SGHVS and CDR2 FQNEAQ. Trimming removed 5 bases at V and 4 bases at J, with 21 bases between. The CDR3 is 17 amino acids. The CDR3 region has the DNA TGTGCCAGCAGCCCGAGGGGCCACACGCACGCAAATCAGCCCCAGCATTTT. Encoded protein: CASSPRGHTHANQPQHF.

This clonotype was seen a few times. The V call is TRBV2, the J call TRBJ1-2; D perhaps matches TRBD1 (5 bases). This CDR3 is 12 amino acids long. V was clipped by 8 bases and J by 4 bases, with 11 bases between them. The V gene's germline CDR1 is SNHLY and CDR2 FYNNEI. The CDR3 bases are TGTGCCAGCTCGACAGATCTCTATGGCTACACCTTC. Protein: CASSTDLYGYTF.

This clonotype occurred a few times. The V gene is TRBV7-9, the J gene TRBJ1-1; D perhaps matches TRBD1 (6 bases). V dropped 8 bases and J dropped 1 base, with 14 bases sitting between them. In germline, CDR1 is SEHNR, CDR2 FQNEAQ (reference sequence). CDR3 length: 14 amino acids. The CDR3 loop reads CASSPRGQNTEAFF. In DNA, the CDR3 is TGTGCCAGCTCACCGAGGGGACAGAACACTGAAGCTTTCTTT.

The CDR3 protein is CASSEVPRETQYF. Here the CDR3 DNA reads TGTGCCAGCAGTGAGGTTCCCCGGGAGACCCAGTACTTC. The V and J genes are TRBV6-1 and TRBJ2-5; no definite D call. The V gene's germline CDR1 is MNHNS and CDR2 SASEGT. CDR3 length: 13 amino acids. V gave up 3 bases and J gave up 5 bases, with 10 bases separating them.

The gene calls are TRBV24-1 and TRBJ2-5; D is ambiguous. The CDR3 is 15 residues long. CDR1 and CDR2 from the germline V gene are KGHDR and SFDVKD. Trimming pared 7 bases from V and 2 bases from J, leaving 16 bases between. Here the CDR3 reads CATSLDVGLQETQYF. CDR3 DNA: TGTGCCACCAGCTTGGATGTCGGTTTGCAAGAGACCCAGTACTTC.

This clonotype was observed a few times. V is TRBV7-9 and J is TRBJ1-1, with D possibly being TRBD1 (6 bases). CDR3 length: 15 residues. CDR1 and CDR2 (germline): SEHNR, FQNEAQ (reference sequence). The V and J ends lost 3 bases and 3 bases respectively, with 14 bases between them. Here the CDR3 DNA reads TGTGCCAGCAGCTTGGTGCCGGGGGCAGACACTGAAGCTTTCTTT. The encoded protein is CASSLVPGADTEAFF.

V is TRBV5-1 and J is TRBJ2-7; D possibly corresponds to TRBD2 (5 bases). In germline, CDR1 is SGHRS, CDR2 YFSETQ. Deletions cut 0 bases from V and 4 bases from J, with 14 bases between. The CDR3 extends over 15 amino acids. The CDR3 region has the DNA TGCGCCAGCAGCTTGGAGGCCGGGAAAGCGTACGAGCAGTACTTC. This translates into CASSLEAGKAYEQYF. Supplemented by reference TRBV5-1 and TRBJ2-7, the full variable domain reads KAGVTQTPRYLIKTRGQQVTLSCSPISGHRSVSWYQQTPGQGLQFLFEYFSETQRNKGNFPGRFSGRQFSNSRSEMNVSTLELGDSALYLCASSLEAGKAYEQYFGPGTRLTVT.

The chain joins TRBV11-1 to TRBJ1-2; D gene unclear. The CDR3 spans 13 residues. V was clipped by 4 bases and J by 0 bases, with 6 bases between them. Germline V CDR1 and CDR2: SGHAT, FQDESV (reference sequence). The CDR3 DNA follows: TGTGCCAGCAGCTACTTAGCTAACTATGGCTACACCTTC. Translated: CASSYLANYGYTF.

Regarding this clonotype: A much larger clone sits a single nucleotide away, making a read error possible. The V call is TRBV29-1, the J call TRBJ2-5, with 8 bases matching TRBD1. This CDR3 spans 15 amino acids. Germline V gene sequence: CDR1 SQVTM, CDR2 ANQGSEA. This CDR3 reads CGVEPGTGGPETQYF. CDR3 bases: TGCGGCGTTGAACCGGGGACAGGTGGGCCAGAGACCCAGTACTTC.

This clonotype appeared a few times. This chain joins TRBV20-1 and TRBJ1-5, with 11 positions matching TRBD1. The V and J ends lost 5 bases and 3 bases, in that order; junction bases with no gene match: 3. Germline-derived CDR1 and CDR2 are DFQATT and SNEGSKA (reference sequence). This CDR3 has 14 amino acids. The CDR3 DNA is TGCAGTGCTCGGACAGGGGGCATCAATCAGCCCCAGCATTTT. Translation gives CSARTGGINQPQHF.

This clonotype was counted many times. The V and J genes are TRBV5-5 and TRBJ1-2; possible D gene TRBD1, 5 bases. The CDR3 is made up of 15 amino acids. V shed 0 bases and J shed 7 bases, with 16 bases lying between them. CDR1 SGHKS and CDR2 YYEKEE come from the germline V gene (reference sequence). The CDR3 nucleotides read TGTGCCAGCAGCTTGGTTGGGCAGGGATTTGGTGGCTACACCTTC. Translation: CASSLVGQGFGGYTF.

This clonotype came up a few times. The rearrangement uses TRBV19 and TRBJ2-7, with TRBD2 identical over 9 bases. V trimming: 7 bases; J trimming: 2 bases; junction bases outside the gene matches: 6. The length of the CDR3 is 14 residues. Germline V gene data show CDR1 as LNHDA and CDR2 as SQIVND (reference sequence). Here the CDR3 DNA reads TGTGCCAGTAAGCGGACTAGCGCCACCTACGAGCAGTACTTC. This encodes CASKRTSATYEQYF. The whole variable domain, filled in from reference TRBV19 and TRBJ2-7, reads DGGITQSPKYLFRKEGQNVTLSCEQNLNHDAMYWYRQDPGQGLRLIYYSQIVNDFQKGDIAEGYSVSREKKESFPLTVTSAQKNPTAFYLCASKRTSATYEQYFGPGTRLTVT.

Ten or more counts support this clonotype. One end of the junction varies from germline; a read error may be responsible. The CDR3 DNA is TGTGCCAGCAGTGAGGGGACGGCTCCTTCCTACTATGGCTACACCTTC. Amino acids: CASSEGTAPSYYGYTF. This sequence joins TRBV10-3 and TRBJ1-2; a weak D match, TRBD1 (5 bases). CDR1 is ENHRY, CDR2 SYGVKD, per germline. The CDR3 extends over 16 amino acids.

The gene calls are TRBV19 and TRBJ1-5; D is perhaps TRBD1 (5 bases). CDR3 length: 14 residues. Germline V CDR1 and CDR2: LNHDA, SQIVND (reference sequence). The ends were cut back, 7 bases at V and 3 bases at J, with 13 bases in the middle. CDR3: CASMGLGYNQPQHF. The CDR3 DNA follows: TGTGCCAGTATGGGACTGGGGTACAATCAGCCCCAGCATTTT.

The CDR3 DNA follows: TGCAGTGCGATGACAGGGGGCTACACCTTC. It specifies CSAMTGGYTF. This chain joins TRBV20-1 and TRBJ1-2; 7 positions match TRBD1. This CDR3 has 10 amino acids. Germline V gene lookup returns CDR1 DFQATT and CDR2 SNEGSKA (reference sequence). Trimming cost V 6 bases and J 8 bases; bases outside gene matches: 3.

The chain couples TRBV5-1 to TRBJ1-6; no clear D. Germline-derived CDR1 and CDR2 are SGHRS and YFSETQ. With 7 bases removed from V and 3 bases from J, the gap between germline ends came to 8 bases. The CDR3 runs 13 residues. CDR3 in amino acids: CASQQIYNSPLHF. DNA for the CDR3: TGCGCCAGCCAACAGATCTATAATTCACCCCTCCACTTT.

The V call is TRBV10-3, the J call TRBJ1-5; no clear D. V lost 10 bases and J lost 0, with 16 bases in between. The CDR3 spans 15 residues. Germline V CDR1 and CDR2: ENHRY, SYGVKD. The CDR3 loop reads CASRPGQLSNQPQHF. The DNA for the CDR3 is TGTGCCAGCCGCCCGGGTCAACTTAGCAATCAGCCCCAGCATTTT.

This chain joins TRBV2 and TRBJ1-6; 7 nucleotides match TRBD1. The CDR3 spans 15 residues. The ends lost 4 bases at V and 10 bases at J; junction bases unmatched: 10. The germline V gene has CDR1 SNHLY and CDR2 FYNNEI. The CDR3 is CASSGDRGQGSPLHF. The CDR3, as DNA: TGTGCCAGCAGTGGGGACAGAGGGCAGGGATCACCCCTCCACTTT.

The rearrangement links TRBV7-9 to TRBJ1-4; D is undetermined. V dropped 5 bases and J dropped 7 bases, with 8 bases sitting between them. Germline V gene lookup returns CDR1 SEHNR and CDR2 FQNEAQ (reference sequence). The CDR3 extends over 12 amino acids. The CDR3 DNA reads as TGTGCCAGCAGCCGTAGGCCTGAAAAACTGTTTTTT. It translates to CASSRRPEKLFF.

V gene TRBV2 combines with J gene TRBJ2-7; perhaps TRBD1 as D (6 bases). This CDR3 has 10 residues. Per germline, CDR1 SNHLY and CDR2 FYNNEI. Trimming took off 8 bases at V and 12 bases at J, with 14 bases between the two ends. CDR3 DNA sequence: TGTGCCAGCGGGGGCAGGGAACTGTACTTC. The encoded protein is CASGGRELYF. Combining the CDR3 with reference TRBV2 and TRBJ2-7 gives the whole variable domain EPEVTQTPSHQVTQMGQEVILRCVPISNHLYFYWYRQILGQKVEFLVSFYNNEISEKSEIFDDQFSVERPDGSNFTLKIRSTKLEDSAMYFCASGGRELYFGPGTRLTVT.